Below, 20 T cell receptor beta chains from the same sample are listed, as sequenced in a study of blood T cell repertoires in COVID-19. Here immunoSEQ multiplex PCR was the method, and the copy in TCRdb shows in-frame clones only, minus some. The data hold 120,000 or so clones, with 88% observed a single time. The sample comprised peripheral blood. Source of these receptors: a man in his forties or fifties with acute or convalescent COVID-19.

The V gene is TRBV19, the J gene TRBJ2-3; D remains ambiguous. CDR3 length: 13 residues. Germline V CDR1 and CDR2: LNHDA, SQIVND (reference sequence). The germline V and J ends were trimmed by 6 bases and 2 bases, with 9 bases remaining between them. The CDR3 protein is CASRRLSTDTQYF. The CDR3 coding sequence is TGTGCCAGTAGGAGGCTTTCCACAGATACGCAGTATTTT.

The rearrangement joins TRBV3-1 (or the pseudogene TRBV3-2) to TRBJ2-7; D uncertain. Trimming removed 0 bases from V and 9 bases from J, with 12 bases in between. Germline-derived CDR1 and CDR2 are LGHDT and YNNKEL (reference sequence). The length of the CDR3 is 13 residues. CDR3 coding DNA: TGTGCCAGCAGCCAAGATCTCGGGTTATCGCAGTACTTC. Translation gives CASSQDLGLSQYF.

The rearrangement uses TRBV27 and TRBJ2-3; TRBD2 is a possible D gene (5 bases). Trimming took off 1 base at V and 3 bases at J, with 17 bases between the two ends. CDR1 MNHEY and CDR2 SMNVEV come from the germline V gene (reference sequence). This CDR3 has 17 residues. The CDR3 DNA is TGTGCCAGCAGTTTATTGGGTAGTCCGAGCGGAACAGATACGCAGTATTTT. It codes for CASSLLGSPSGTDTQYF.

The chain combines TRBV6-5 with TRBJ2-7, with D perhaps matching TRBD1 (6 bases). The CDR3 is 14 amino acids. CDR1 and CDR2 from the germline V gene are MNHEY and SVGAGI. The V gene lost 2 bases and the J gene lost 5 bases, with 13 bases spanning the gap. The CDR3 protein is CASSYRWGQNEQYF. CDR3 coding DNA: TGTGCCAGCAGTTACCGCTGGGGACAAAACGAGCAGTACTTC.

This chain connects TRBV5-6 to TRBJ2-5, with a possible D match to TRBD1 (6 bases). V lost 0 bases and J 3 bases, leaving 9 bases between the germline ends. The CDR3 has 14 amino acids. The germline gives CDR1 SGHDT, CDR2 YYEEEE. The CDR3 DNA reads TGTGCCAGCAGCTTGGAAGACAGGAAAGAGACCCAGTACTTC. Translated: CASSLEDRKETQYF.

The chain recombines TRBV15 with TRBJ2-3; 10 bases agree with TRBD2. J lost 3 bases, V lost 0 bases, and 6 bases had no gene match. The germline V gene encodes CDR1 LNHNV and CDR2 YYDKDF (reference sequence). CDR3 length: 17 residues. CDR3 coding DNA: TGTGCCACCAGCAGAGATCGGCTAGCGGGAGTTACAGATACGCAGTATTTT. It specifies CATSRDRLAGVTDTQYF. The variable domain in full, with the rest retrieved from reference TRBV15 and TRBJ2-3, is DAMVIQNPRYQVTQFGKPVTLSCSQTLNHNVMYWYQQKSSQAPKLLFHYYDKDFNNEADTPDNFQSRRPNTSFCFLDIRSPGLGDTAMYLCATSRDRLAGVTDTQYFGPGTRLTVL.

This clone was recorded only once. The chain couples TRBV20-1 to TRBJ1-1; D perhaps matches TRBD1 (5 bases). Looked up from germline, CDR1 is DFQATT and CDR2 is SNEGSKA (reference sequence). V dropped 3 bases and J dropped 4 bases, with 12 bases sitting between them. The CDR3 consists of 13 residues. For the CDR3, the DNA is TGCAGTGCTAGTCCCGGGGGGACCACTGAAGCTTTCTTT. Translated, it gives CSASPGGTTEAFF.

The gene calls are TRBV5-1 and TRBJ2-5, with 9 bases matching TRBD1. The ends lost 4 bases at V and 5 bases at J; junction bases unmatched: 9. Per the germline V gene, CDR1 is SGHRS and CDR2 is YFSETQ. This CDR3 has 15 residues. The CDR3 coding sequence is TGCGCCAGCAGCCCAAGGACAGGGGAATTTGAGACCCAGTACTTC. The encoded protein is CASSPRTGEFETQYF.

This clone has just a few counts. The rearrangement uses TRBV7-2 and TRBJ1-1, with no clear D. Between the trimmed V and J ends, which lost 5 bases and 2 bases, there was a span of 12 bases. The length of the CDR3 is 14 residues. Per the germline V gene, CDR1 is SGHTA and CDR2 is FQGNSA. The CDR3 nucleotides are TGTGCCAGCAGCCCCCCCCGCACTAACACTGAAGCTTTCTTT. It yields the protein CASSPPRTNTEAFF. Combining the CDR3 with reference TRBV7-2 and TRBJ1-1 gives the whole variable domain GAGVSQSPSNKVTEKGKDVELRCDPISGHTALYWYRQSLGQGLEFLIYFQGNSAPDKSGLPSDRFSAERTGGSVSTLTIQRTQQEDSAVYLCASSPPRTNTEAFFGQGTRLTVV.

V gene TRBV19 combines with J gene TRBJ2-3; maybe TRBD2 (7 bases). Germline V gene lookup returns CDR1 LNHDA and CDR2 SQIVND (reference sequence). The length of the CDR3 is 21 residues. Trimming pared 6 bases from V and 1 base from J, leaving 32 bases between. CDR3 loop: CASRSWTARGSSGLGTDTQYF. As DNA, the CDR3 is TGTGCCAGTAGATCTTGGACAGCGCGCGGTTCTAGCGGCCTTGGCACAGATACGCAGTATTTT.

The chain has TRBV19 and TRBJ2-7, with D perhaps matching TRBD1 (6 bases). Trimming took off 8 bases at V and 0 bases at J, with 14 bases between the two ends. Germline assignment: CDR1 LNHDA and CDR2 SQIVND (reference sequence). This CDR3 is built from 14 residues. CDR3 nucleotides: TGTGCCAGTGGAATGACAGGTTTCTCCTACGAGCAGTACTTC. It encodes CASGMTGFSYEQYF.

The V call is TRBV23-1, the J call TRBJ2-3; a possible D gene is TRBD2 (5 bases). TRBV23-1 is annotated as an ORF whose role is uncertain. Trimming removed 4 bases at V and 0 bases at J, with 17 bases between. The CDR3 is made up of 17 amino acids. CDR3 sequence: CASSRPGERTSTDTQYF. DNA for the CDR3: TGCGCCAGCAGTCGGCCTGGGGAGCGGACTAGCACAGATACGCAGTATTTT.

The chain joins TRBV2 to TRBJ2-7; possible D gene TRBD2, 6 bases. This CDR3 has 14 amino acids. Trimming took 8 bases from V and 0 from J, leaving 14 bases between them. Germline-derived CDR1 and CDR2 are SNHLY and FYNNEI. The CDR3, as DNA: TGTGCCAGCGGGGAGAGGGAGGCCTCCTACGAGCAGTACTTC. It yields the protein CASGEREASYEQYF.

The V gene is TRBV11-2, the J gene TRBJ2-7; maybe TRBD1 (5 bases). The CDR3 is 12 amino acids. Germline values: CDR1 SGHAT, CDR2 FQNNGV. V lost 4 bases and J 9 bases, leaving 13 bases between the germline ends. The CDR3 DNA reads as TGTGCCAGCAGCTATCCGCAGGGTCGGCAGTACTTC. Residues: CASSYPQGRQYF.

CDR3 coding DNA: TGTGCCAGTAAGAGACAGGGTCGACTGAGCACTGAAGCTTTCTTT. It yields the protein CASKRQGRLSTEAFF. The rearrangement links TRBV6-5 to TRBJ1-1; 7 nucleotides align to TRBD1. J gave up 4 bases and V 9 bases, and 14 bases lay outside the gene matches. The germline gives CDR1 MNHEY, CDR2 SVGAGI. The CDR3 totals 15 residues.

The sample holds a few counts of this clone. The CDR3 region has the DNA TGCGCCAGTCAAAAACAGGGAAGGACTGAAGCTTTCTTT. This gives the protein CASQKQGRTEAFF. The chain recombines TRBV10-1 with TRBJ1-1, with a tentative D call TRBD1 (6 bases). The germline CDR1 and CDR2 sequences are WNHNN and SYGVQD (reference sequence). Between the trimmed V and J ends, which lost 9 bases and 5 bases, there was a span of 16 bases. The CDR3 runs 13 residues.

The chain uses TRBV19 and TRBJ2-3; 9 bases are a match to TRBD1. CDR3 size: 17 residues. After removal of 5 bases from V and 2 bases from J, the junction contained 11 bases not matched to a gene. Germline V lookup: CDR1 LNHDA, CDR2 SQIVND (reference sequence). Written as DNA, the CDR3 is TGTGCCAGTAGTCCCGACACCGGGACAGGGTCCACAGATACGCAGTATTTT. It is translated as CASSPDTGTGSTDTQYF.

This sequence joins TRBV5-6 and TRBJ2-2; D ambiguous. This CDR3 has 16 residues. Germline-derived CDR1 and CDR2 are SGHDT and YYEEEE. The germline V and J ends were trimmed by 6 bases and 0 bases, with 15 bases remaining between them. The CDR3 nucleotides are TGTGCCAGCAAATTTGCCTGGCGGTCGAACACCGGGGAGCTGTTTTTT. This encodes CASKFAWRSNTGELFF.

The chain has TRBV11-3 and TRBJ2-1; weak D call: TRBD1 (5 bases). CDR1 is SGHNT and CDR2 is YENEEA in the germline V gene. The ends were cut back, 1 base at V and 6 bases at J, with 7 bases in the middle. This CDR3 is 13 amino acids long. The CDR3 reads CASSLGDSNEQFF. The CDR3, as DNA: TGTGCCAGCAGCTTAGGTGACAGCAATGAGCAGTTCTTC.

This chain uses TRBV19 with TRBJ2-7; 9 positions agree with TRBD1. This CDR3 contains 15 residues. Germline CDR1 LNHDA, CDR2 SQIVND (reference sequence). V gave up 6 bases and J gave up 2 bases; unmatched junction bases: 8. CDR3 nucleotides: TGTGCCAGTAGCCCCCAGGACAGGGGCCCCTACGAGCAGTACTTC. Its protein product is CASSPQDRGPYEQYF. Using reference TRBV19 and TRBJ2-7 for the parts outside the CDR3, the full variable domain is DGGITQSPKYLFRKEGQNVTLSCEQNLNHDAMYWYRQDPGQGLRLIYYSQIVNDFQKGDIAEGYSVSREKKESFPLTVTSAQKNPTAFYLCASSPQDRGPYEQYFGPGTRLTVT.